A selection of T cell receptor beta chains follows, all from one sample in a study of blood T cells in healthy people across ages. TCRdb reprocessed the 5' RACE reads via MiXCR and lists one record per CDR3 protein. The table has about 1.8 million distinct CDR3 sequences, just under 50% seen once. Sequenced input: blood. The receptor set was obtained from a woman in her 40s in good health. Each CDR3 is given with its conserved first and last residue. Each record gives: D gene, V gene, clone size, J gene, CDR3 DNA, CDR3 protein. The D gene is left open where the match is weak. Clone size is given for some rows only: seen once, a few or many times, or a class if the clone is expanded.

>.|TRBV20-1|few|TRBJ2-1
TGCAGTGCTAGTTATTCCTATAATGAGCAGTTCTTC
CSASYSYNEQFF
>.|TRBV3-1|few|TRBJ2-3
TGTGCCAGCAGCCAAGATGATGATAGCGATACGCAGTATTTT
CASSQDDDSDTQYF
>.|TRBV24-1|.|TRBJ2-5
TGTGCCACCAGTGATTTAGGGAGCATAGAGACCCAGTACTTC
CATSDLGSIETQYF
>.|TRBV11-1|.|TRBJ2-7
TGTGCCAGCAGCCCAAAGGGCGGAGGCCTAAGCTCCTACGAGCAGTACTTC
CASSPKGGGLSSYEQYF
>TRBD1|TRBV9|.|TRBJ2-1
TGTGCCAGCAGCGTAGCTGGGACAGACAACAATGAGCAGTTCTTC
CASSVAGTDNNEQFF
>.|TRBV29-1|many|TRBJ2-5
TGCAGCGTTGGGGGGGCCAGCCAAGAGACCCAGTACTTC
CSVGGASQETQYF
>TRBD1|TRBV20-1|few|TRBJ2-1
TGCAGTGCTAGAAGGGGACAGGAGTACAATGAGCAGTTCTTC
CSARRGQEYNEQFF
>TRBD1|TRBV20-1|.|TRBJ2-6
TGCAGTGCTAGAGGACAGGGCACGGGGGCCAACGTCCTGACTTTC
CSARGQGTGANVLTF
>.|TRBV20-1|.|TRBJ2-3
TGCAGTGCTAGATTTCCGCCAGGAAAGCAGTATTTT
CSARFPPGKQYF
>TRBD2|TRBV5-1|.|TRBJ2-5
TGCGCCAGCAGCGTCCGAGCGGGGAAAGAGACCCAGTACTTC
CASSVRAGKETQYF
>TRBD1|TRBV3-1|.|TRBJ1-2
TGTGCCAGCAGCCAAGCGACAGGGATCCTGGAGGGGGGCTACACCTTC
CASSQATGILEGGYTF
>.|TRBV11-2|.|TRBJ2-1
TGTGCCAGCAGCTTTCCCGGGGGTAACCCCTACAATGAGCAGTTCTTC
CASSFPGGNPYNEQFF
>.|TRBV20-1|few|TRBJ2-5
TGCAGTGCTAAAAAGGGGTTTGAGACCCAGTACTTC
CSAKKGFETQYF
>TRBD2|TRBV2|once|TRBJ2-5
TGTGCCAGCAGTGAAAGTCCGGGACTAGCGGCCCAAGAGACCCAGTACTTC
CASSESPGLAAQETQYF
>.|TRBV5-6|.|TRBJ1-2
TGTGCCAGCAGCTTGGTTTCAGGGGTCAACTATGGCTACACCTTC
CASSLVSGVNYGYTF
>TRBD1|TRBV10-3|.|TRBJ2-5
TGTGCCATCAGTGAGGGGACAGGCCAAGAGACCCAGTACTTC
CAISEGTGQETQYF
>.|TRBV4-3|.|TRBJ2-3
TGCGCCAGCAGCCAAGGGATCAGGGAGGCGCAGTATTTT
CASSQGIREAQYF
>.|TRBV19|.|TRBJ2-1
TGTGCCAGTAGTATAGAAGGACAAAGGCAGTTCTTC
CASSIEGQRQFF
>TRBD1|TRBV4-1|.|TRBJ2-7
TGCGCCAGCAGCCAAGGGGACAGAGAGTACTTC
CASSQGDREYF
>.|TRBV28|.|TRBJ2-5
TGTGCCAGCAGTTTTGGGGGTAATAGCGAGACCCAGTACTTC
CASSFGGNSETQYF
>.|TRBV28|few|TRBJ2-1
TGTGCCAGCAGGGGGTCGGCGGGAAGCTCCTACAATGAGCAGTTCTTC
CASRGSAGSSYNEQFF
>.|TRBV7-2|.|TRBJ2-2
TGTGCCAGCAGCTCATATATGGGGGAGCTGTTTTTT
CASSSYMGELFF
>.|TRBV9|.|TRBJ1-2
TGTGCCAACAGCAAATTCTACCCCTATGGCTACACCTTC
CANSKFYPYGYTF
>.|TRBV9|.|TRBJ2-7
TGTGCCAGCAGCGCCGGGACACCCTCCTACGAGCAGTACTTC
CASSAGTPSYEQYF
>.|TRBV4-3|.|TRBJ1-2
TGCGCCAGCAGCCAAGATCCCGGTGAGGGATATGGCTACACCTTC
CASSQDPGEGYGYTF
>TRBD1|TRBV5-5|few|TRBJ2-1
TGTGCCAGCAGCTTAAGGGACAGGGGGATCAATGAGCAGTTCTTC
CASSLRDRGINEQFF
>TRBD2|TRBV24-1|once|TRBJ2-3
TGTGCCACCAGTGATTTACAGATCCCCCGGCGGGGGGGACGTGTGACAGATACGCAGTATTTT
CATSDLQIPRRGGRVTDTQYF
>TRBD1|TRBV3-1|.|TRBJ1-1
TGTGCCAGCAGCCCCTCTTGGACAGGGATCAGTGAAGCTTTCTTT
CASSPSWTGISEAFF
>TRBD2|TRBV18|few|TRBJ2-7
TGTGCCAGCGCAGAAGGACTAGCGGGGGACGAGCAGTACTTC
CASAEGLAGDEQYF
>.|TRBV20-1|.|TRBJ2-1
TGCAGTGCTAGAGATCGCAGCACCTCCTACAATAAGCAGTTCTTC
CSARDRSTSYNKQFF
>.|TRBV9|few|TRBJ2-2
TGTGCCAGCAGCCCGTCCCGGGCACTCACCGGGGAGCTGTTTTTT
CASSPSRALTGELFF
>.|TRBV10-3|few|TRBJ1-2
TGTGCCATCAGGATAACAGGAGCCCCCCGCTATGGCTACACCTTC
CAIRITGAPRYGYTF
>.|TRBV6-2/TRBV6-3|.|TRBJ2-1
TGTGCCAGCACCAAAGGACAGAACTACAATGAGCAGTTCTTC
CASTKGQNYNEQFF
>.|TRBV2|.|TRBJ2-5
TGTGCCAGCTCCAGTCTCGGGACTGTACAAGAGACCCAGTACTTC
CASSSLGTVQETQYF
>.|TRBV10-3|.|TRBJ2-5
TGTGCCATCAGTACTGGGACTGGCAGGGAGACCCAGTACTTC
CAISTGTGRETQYF
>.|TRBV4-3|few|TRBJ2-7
TGCGCCAGCAGCCAAGATCCCGCAGCCGAAGGTTACGAGCAGTACTTC
CASSQDPAAEGYEQYF
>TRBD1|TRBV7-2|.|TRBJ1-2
TGTGCCAGCAGCCCTGGACAGGGTAGAGGGTCGAACTATGGCTACACCTTC
CASSPGQGRGSNYGYTF
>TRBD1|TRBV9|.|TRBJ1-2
TGTGCCAGCAGCCCCCAGACAGGGGCGAAAAAGGGCTACACCTTC
CASSPQTGAKKGYTF
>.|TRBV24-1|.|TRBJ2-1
TGTGCCACCAGTCGGGAGAGCTCCTACAATGAGCAGTTCTTC
CATSRESSYNEQFF
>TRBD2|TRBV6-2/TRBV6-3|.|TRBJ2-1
TGTGCCAGCAGTTACAGGATTGGACTAGCTACCGCCAATGAGCAGTTCTTC
CASSYRIGLATANEQFF
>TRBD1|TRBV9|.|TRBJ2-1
TGTGCCAGCAGCGTGGGCCAGGGGGATGAGCAGTTCTTC
CASSVGQGDEQFF
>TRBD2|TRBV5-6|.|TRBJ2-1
TGTGCCAGCAGCTTGATAAGAGCGGGGCACAATGAGCAGTTCTTC
CASSLIRAGHNEQFF